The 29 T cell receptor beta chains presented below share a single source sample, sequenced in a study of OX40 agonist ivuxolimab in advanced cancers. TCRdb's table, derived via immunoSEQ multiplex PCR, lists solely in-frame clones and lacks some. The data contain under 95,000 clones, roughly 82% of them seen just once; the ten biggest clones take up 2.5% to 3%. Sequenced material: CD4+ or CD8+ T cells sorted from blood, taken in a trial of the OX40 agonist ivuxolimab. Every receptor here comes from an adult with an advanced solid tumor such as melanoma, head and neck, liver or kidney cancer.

The CDR3 loop is CASSRFAPKTGKNLANTGELFF. CDR3 bases: TGTGCCAGTAGTCGTTTTGCCCCCAAGACAGGAAAGAATTTAGCGAACACCGGGGAGCTGTTTTTT. The genes are TRBV19 and TRBJ2-2; D is perhaps TRBD1 (6 bases). With 5 bases removed from V and 0 bases from J, the gap between germline ends came to 31 bases. From germline, CDR1 is LNHDA and CDR2 SQIVND (reference sequence). This CDR3 has 22 residues.

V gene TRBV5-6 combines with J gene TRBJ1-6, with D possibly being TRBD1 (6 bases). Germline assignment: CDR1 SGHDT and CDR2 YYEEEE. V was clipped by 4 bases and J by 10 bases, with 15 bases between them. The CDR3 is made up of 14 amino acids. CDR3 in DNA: TGTGCCAGCAGCATCTTGACAGGTCCCTCACCCCTCCACTTT. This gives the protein CASSILTGPSPLHF.

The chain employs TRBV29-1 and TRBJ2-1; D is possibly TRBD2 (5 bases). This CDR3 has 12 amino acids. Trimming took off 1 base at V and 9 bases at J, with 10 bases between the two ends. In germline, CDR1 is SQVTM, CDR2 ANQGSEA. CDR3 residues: CSVEGGPVEQFF. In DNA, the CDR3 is TGCAGCGTTGAAGGAGGGCCGGTTGAGCAGTTCTTC.

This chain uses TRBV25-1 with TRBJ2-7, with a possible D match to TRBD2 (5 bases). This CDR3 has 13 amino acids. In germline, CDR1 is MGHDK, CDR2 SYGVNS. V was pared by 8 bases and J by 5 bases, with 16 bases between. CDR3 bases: TGTGCCAGCGAGGGCAGCCCTCAGGACGAGCAGTACTTC. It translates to CASEGSPQDEQYF.

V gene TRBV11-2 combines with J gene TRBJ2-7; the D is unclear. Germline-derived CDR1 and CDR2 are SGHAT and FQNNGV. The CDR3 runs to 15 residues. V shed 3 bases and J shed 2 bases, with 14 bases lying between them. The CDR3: CASSFRAARTYEQYF. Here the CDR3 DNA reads TGTGCCAGCAGCTTTCGGGCCGCGAGAACCTACGAGCAGTACTTC.

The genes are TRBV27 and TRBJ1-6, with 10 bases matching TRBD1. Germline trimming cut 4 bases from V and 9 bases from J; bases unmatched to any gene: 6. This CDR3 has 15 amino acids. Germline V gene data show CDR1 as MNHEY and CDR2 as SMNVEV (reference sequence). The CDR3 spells CASSSGQGISSPLHF. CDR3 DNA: TGTGCCAGCAGTTCGGGACAGGGGATTAGTTCACCCCTCCACTTT.

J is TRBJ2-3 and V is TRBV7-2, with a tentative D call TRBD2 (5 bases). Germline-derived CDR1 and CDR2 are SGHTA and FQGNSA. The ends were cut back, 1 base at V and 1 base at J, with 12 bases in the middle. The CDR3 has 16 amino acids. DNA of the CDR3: TGTGCCAGCAGCTTAGTGCAGGCAGCGGGCACAGATACGCAGTATTTT. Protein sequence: CASSLVQAAGTDTQYF.

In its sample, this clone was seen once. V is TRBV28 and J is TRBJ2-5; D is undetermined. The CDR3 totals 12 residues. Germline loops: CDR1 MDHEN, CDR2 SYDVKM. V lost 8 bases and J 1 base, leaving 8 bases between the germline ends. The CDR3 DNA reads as TGTGCCAGCGGCGGCTCCCAAGAGACCCAGTACTTC. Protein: CASGGSQETQYF.

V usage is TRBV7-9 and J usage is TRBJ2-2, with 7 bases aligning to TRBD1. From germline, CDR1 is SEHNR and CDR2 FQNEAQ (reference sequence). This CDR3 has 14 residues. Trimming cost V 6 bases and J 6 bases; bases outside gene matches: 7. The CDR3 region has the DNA TGTGCCAGCAGTACCGACAGGGCGGCCGGGGAGCTGTTTTTT. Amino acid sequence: CASSTDRAAGELFF.

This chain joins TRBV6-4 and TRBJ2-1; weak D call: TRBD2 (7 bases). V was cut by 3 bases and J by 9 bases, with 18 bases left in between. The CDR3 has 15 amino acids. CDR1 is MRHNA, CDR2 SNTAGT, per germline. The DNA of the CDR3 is TGTGCCAGCAGTGAGGGCGGGGGCTCCTTGGGTGAGCAGTTCTTC. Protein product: CASSEGGGSLGEQFF.

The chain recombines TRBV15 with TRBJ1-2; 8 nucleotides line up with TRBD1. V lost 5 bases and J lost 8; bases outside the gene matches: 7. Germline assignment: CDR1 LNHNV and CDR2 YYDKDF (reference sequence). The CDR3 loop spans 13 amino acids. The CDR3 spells CATSPDRAGGYTF. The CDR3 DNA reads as TGTGCCACCAGCCCGGACAGGGCTGGCGGCTACACCTTC.

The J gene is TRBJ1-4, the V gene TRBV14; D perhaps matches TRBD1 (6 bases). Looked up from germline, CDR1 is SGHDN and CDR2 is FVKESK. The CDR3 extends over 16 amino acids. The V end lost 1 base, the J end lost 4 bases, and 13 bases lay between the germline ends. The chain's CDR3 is CASSQGQGLYNEKLFF. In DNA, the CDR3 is TGTGCCAGCAGCCAAGGGCAGGGGCTCTATAATGAAAAACTGTTTTTT.

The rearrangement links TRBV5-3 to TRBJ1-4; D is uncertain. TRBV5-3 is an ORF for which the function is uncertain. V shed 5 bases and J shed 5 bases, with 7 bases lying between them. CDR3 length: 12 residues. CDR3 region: CARSRSNEKLFF. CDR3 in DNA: TGTGCCAGAAGTCGGTCAAATGAAAAACTGTTTTTT.

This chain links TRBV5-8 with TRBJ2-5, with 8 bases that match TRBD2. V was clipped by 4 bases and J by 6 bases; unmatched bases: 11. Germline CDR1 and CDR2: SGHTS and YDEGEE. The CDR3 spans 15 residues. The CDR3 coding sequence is TGTGCCAGCAGCCGGGCGGGGGGCGCTTGGAAGACCCAGTACTTC. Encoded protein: CASSRAGGAWKTQYF.

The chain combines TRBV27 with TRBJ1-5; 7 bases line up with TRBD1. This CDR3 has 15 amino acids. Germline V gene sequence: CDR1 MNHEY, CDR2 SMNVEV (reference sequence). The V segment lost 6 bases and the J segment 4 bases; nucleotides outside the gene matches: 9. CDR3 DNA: TGTGCCAGCAGAACTTTCAACAGGGGAAATCAGCCCCAGCATTTT. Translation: CASRTFNRGNQPQHF.

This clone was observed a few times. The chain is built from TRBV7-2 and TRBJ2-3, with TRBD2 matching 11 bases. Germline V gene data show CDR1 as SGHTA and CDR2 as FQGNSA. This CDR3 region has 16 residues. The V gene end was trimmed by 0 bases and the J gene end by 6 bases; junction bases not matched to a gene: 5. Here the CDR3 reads CASSLAQRLAGDTQYF. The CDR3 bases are TGTGCCAGCAGCTTAGCTCAGAGACTAGCGGGGGATACGCAGTATTTT.

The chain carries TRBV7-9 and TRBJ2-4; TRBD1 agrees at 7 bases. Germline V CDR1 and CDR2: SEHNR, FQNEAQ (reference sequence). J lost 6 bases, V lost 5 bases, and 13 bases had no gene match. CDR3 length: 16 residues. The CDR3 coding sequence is TGTGCCAGCAGCCTCACAGGTATAGCAGGGGGAAACATTCAGTACTTC. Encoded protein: CASSLTGIAGGNIQYF.

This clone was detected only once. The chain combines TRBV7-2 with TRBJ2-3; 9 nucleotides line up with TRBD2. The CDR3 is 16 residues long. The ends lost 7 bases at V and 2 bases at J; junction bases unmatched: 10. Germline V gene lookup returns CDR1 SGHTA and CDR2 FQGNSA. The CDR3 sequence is CASITRAGGVTDTQYF. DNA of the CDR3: TGTGCCAGCATCACCCGAGCGGGGGGTGTCACAGATACGCAGTATTTT. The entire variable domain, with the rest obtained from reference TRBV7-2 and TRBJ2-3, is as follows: GAGVSQSPSNKVTEKGKDVELRCDPISGHTALYWYRQSLGQGLEFLIYFQGNSAPDKSGLPSDRFSAERTGGSVSTLTIQRTQQEDSAVYLCASITRAGGVTDTQYFGPGTRLTVL.

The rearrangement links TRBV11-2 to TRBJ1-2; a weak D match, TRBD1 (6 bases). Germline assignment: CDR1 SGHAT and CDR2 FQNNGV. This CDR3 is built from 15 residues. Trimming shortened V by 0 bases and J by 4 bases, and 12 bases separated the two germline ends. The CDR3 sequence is CASSLDLGTSYGYTF. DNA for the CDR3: TGTGCCAGCAGCTTAGATTTGGGGACAAGCTATGGCTACACCTTC. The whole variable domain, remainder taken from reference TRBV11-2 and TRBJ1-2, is EAGVAQSPRYKIIEKRQSVAFWCNPISGHATLYWYQQILGQGPKLLIQFQNNGVVDDSQLPKDRFSAERLKGVDSTLKIQPAKLEDSAVYLCASSLDLGTSYGYTFGSGTRLTVV.

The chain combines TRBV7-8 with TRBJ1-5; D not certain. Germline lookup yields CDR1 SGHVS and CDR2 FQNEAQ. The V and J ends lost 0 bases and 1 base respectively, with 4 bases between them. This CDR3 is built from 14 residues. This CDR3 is CASSLADSNQPQHF. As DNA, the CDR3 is TGTGCCAGCAGCTTAGCCGACAGCAATCAGCCCCAGCATTTT.

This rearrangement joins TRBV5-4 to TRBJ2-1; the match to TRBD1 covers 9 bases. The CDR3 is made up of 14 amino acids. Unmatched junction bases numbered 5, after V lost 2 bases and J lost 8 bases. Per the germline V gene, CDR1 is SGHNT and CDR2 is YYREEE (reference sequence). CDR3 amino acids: CASSFGQGPDEQFF. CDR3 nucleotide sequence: TGTGCCAGCAGCTTCGGACAGGGGCCGGATGAGCAGTTCTTC.

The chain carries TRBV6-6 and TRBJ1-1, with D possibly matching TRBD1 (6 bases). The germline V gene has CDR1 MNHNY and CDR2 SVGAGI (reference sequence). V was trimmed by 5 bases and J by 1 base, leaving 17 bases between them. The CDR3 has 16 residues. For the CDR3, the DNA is TGTGCCAGCAGTCTCGGGGGTAGGGGGACGAACACTGAAGCTTTCTTT. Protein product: CASSLGGRGTNTEAFF.

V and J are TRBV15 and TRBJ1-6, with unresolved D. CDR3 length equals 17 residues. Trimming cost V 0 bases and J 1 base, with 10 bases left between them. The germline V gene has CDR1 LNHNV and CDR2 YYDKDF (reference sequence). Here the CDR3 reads CATSREYTGSYNSPLHF. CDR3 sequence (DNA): TGTGCCACCAGCAGAGAGTACACGGGATCCTATAATTCACCCCTCCACTTT.

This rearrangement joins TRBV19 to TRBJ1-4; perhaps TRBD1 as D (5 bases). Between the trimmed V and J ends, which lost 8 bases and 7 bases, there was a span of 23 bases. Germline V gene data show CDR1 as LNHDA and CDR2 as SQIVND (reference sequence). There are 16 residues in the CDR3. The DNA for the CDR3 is TGTGCCAGTGAATACTCACGTGGCAGGGATAGTGAAAAACTGTTTTTT. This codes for CASEYSRGRDSEKLFF.

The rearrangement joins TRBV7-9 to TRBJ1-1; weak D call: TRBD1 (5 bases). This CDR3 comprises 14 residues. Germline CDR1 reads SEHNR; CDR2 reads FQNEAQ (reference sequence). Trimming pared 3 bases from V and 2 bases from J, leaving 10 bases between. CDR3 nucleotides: TGTGCCAGCAGCTTTCAGGGAGGCAACACTGAAGCTTTCTTT. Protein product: CASSFQGGNTEAFF.

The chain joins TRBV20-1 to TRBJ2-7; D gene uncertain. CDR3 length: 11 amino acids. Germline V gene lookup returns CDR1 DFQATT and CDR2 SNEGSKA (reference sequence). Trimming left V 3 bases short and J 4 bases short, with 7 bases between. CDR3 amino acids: CSASVEYEQYV. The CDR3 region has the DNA TGCAGTGCTAGCGTGGAATACGAGCAGTACGTC.

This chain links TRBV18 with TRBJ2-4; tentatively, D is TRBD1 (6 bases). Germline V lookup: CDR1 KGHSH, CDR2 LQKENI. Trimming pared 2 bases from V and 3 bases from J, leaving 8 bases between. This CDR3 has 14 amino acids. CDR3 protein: CASSPAGVKNIQYF. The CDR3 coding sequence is TGTGCCAGCTCACCAGCAGGGGTCAAAAACATTCAGTACTTC.

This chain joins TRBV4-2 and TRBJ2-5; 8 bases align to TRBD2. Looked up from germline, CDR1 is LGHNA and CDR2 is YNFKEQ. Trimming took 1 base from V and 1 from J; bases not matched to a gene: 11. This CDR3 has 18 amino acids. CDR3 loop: CASSQAAQSGGLQETQYF. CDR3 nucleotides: TGTGCCAGCAGCCAAGCCGCCCAGAGCGGGGGTCTCCAAGAGACCCAGTACTTC.

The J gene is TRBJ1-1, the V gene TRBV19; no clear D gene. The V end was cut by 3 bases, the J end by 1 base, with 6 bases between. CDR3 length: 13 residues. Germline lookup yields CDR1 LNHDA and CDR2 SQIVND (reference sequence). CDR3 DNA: TGTGCCAGTAGTATTAGGCAGAACACTGAAGCTTTCTTT. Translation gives CASSIRQNTEAFF.